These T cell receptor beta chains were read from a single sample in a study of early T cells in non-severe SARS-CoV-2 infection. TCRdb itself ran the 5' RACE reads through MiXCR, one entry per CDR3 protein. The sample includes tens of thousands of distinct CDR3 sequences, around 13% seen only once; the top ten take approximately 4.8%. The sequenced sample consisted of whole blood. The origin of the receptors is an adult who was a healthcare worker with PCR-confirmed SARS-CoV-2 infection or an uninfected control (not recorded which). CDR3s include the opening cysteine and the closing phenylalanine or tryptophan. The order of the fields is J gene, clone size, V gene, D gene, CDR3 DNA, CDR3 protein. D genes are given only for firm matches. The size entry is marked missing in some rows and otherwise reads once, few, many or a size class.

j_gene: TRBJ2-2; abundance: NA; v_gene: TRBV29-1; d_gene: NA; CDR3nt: TGCAGCGTTGAAGATCTTCGGGCGGAAACCGGGGAGCTGTTTTTT; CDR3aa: CSVEDLRAETGELFF
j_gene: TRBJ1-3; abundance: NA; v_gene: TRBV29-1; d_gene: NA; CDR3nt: TGCAGCGCTAGTCAGAGCTCTGGAAACACCATATATTTT; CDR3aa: CSASQSSGNTIYF
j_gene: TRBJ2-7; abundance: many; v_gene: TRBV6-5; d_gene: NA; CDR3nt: TGTGCCAGCAGAGCCTCCCCAGGGACACCCCACTACGAGCAGTACTTC; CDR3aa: CASRASPGTPHYEQYF
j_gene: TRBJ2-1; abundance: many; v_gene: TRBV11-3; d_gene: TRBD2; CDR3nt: TGTGCCAGCAGCTTAGGGACTAGCGGGGGGCCCCAAAACAATGAGCAGTTCTTC; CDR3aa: CASSLGTSGGPQNNEQFF
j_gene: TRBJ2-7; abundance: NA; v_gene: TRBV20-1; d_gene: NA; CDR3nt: TGCAGTGCTAGAGATTTAAGAGAAAACCTTTACGAGCAGTACTTC; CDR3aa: CSARDLRENLYEQYF
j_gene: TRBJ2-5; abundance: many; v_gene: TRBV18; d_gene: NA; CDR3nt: TGTGCCAGCTCACCGGCGCAGTCCCACCAAGAGACCCAGTACTTC; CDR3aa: CASSPAQSHQETQYF
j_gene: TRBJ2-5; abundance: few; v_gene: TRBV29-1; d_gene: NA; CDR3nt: TGCAGCGTTGAAGTCCCCAGGGGCGCCTATGAGACCCAGTACTTC; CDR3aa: CSVEVPRGAYETQYF
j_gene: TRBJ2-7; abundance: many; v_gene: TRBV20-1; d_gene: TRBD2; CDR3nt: TGCAGTGCTAGAGATTTCAGCGGGGGCTACGAGCAGTACTTC; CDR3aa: CSARDFSGGYEQYF
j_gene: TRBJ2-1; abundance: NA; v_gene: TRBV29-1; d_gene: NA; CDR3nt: TGCAGCGTTGGTCGGGGTCCCTACAATGAGCAGTTCTTC; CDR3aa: CSVGRGPYNEQFF
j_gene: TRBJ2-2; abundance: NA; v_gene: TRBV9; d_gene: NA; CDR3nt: TGTGCCAGCAGCGTTAAGGGTAGTACCGGGGAGCTGTTTTTT; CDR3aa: CASSVKGSTGELFF
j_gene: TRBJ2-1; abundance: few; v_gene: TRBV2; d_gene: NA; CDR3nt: TGTGCCAGCAGACAGAGCTCCTACAATGAGCAGTTCTTC; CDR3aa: CASRQSSYNEQFF
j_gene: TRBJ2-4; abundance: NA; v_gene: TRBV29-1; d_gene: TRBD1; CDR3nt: TGCAGCGTGCTACAGGGGGCGGGAAACATTCAGTACTTC; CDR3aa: CSVLQGAGNIQYF
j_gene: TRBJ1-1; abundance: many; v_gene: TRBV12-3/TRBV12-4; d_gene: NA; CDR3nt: TGTGCCAGCAGTTTACGGGTAAAGAACACTGAAGCTTTCTTT; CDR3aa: CASSLRVKNTEAFF
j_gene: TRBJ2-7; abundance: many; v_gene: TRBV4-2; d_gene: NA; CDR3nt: TGTGCCAGCAGCCAAGATCCCCAGGGTAGCTCCTACGAGCAGTACTTC; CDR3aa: CASSQDPQGSSYEQYF
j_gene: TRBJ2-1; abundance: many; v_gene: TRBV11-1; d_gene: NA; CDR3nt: TGTGCCAGCAGCTTAGGACCCCATGAGCAGTTCTTC; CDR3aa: CASSLGPHEQFF
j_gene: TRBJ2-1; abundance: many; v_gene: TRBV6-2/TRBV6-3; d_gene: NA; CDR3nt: TGTGCCAGCAGTTTTCTAGCTTCCTACAATGAGCAGTTCTTC; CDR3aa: CASSFLASYNEQFF
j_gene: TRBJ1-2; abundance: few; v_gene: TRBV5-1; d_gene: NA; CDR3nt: TGCGCCAGCAGCTTGGACGGGGGCCGGGGCTATGGCTACACCTTC; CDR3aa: CASSLDGGRGYGYTF
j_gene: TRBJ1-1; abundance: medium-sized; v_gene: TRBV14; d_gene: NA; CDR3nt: TGTGCCAGCAGCCGAGGACAGACCTTCGGCGCTGAAGCTTTCTTT; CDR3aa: CASSRGQTFGAEAFF
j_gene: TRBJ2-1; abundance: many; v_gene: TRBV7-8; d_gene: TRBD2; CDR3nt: TGTGCCAGCAGCCCAGCTGTTAGCGGGGGTTACAATGAGCAGTTCTTC; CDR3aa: CASSPAVSGGYNEQFF
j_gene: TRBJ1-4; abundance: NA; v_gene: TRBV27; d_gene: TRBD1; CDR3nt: TGTGCCACCCAGGGGGCTACTAATGAAAAACTGTTTTTT; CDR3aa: CATQGATNEKLFF
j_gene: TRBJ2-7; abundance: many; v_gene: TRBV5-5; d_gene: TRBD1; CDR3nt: TGTGCCAGCAGCTTGGGACAGGGACACTACGAGCAGTACTTC; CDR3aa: CASSLGQGHYEQYF
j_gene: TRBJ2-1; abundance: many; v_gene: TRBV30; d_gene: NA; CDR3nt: TGTGCCTGGAGTGTTTCCGGGATTGTTACCTTCTTC; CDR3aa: CAWSVSGIVTFF
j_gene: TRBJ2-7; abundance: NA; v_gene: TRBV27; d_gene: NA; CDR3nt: TGTGCCAGCAGTCCCCAGGTCACCTCCTACGAGCAGTACTTC; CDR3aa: CASSPQVTSYEQYF
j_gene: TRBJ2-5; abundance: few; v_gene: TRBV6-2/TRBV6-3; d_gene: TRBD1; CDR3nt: TGTGCCAGCAGCTGGGACAGAACAAAAGAGACCCAGTACTTC; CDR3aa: CASSWDRTKETQYF
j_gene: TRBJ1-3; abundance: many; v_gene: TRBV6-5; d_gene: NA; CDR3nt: TGTGCCAGCAGTTACAGGGGGTCCCCTGGAAACACCATATATTTT; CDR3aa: CASSYRGSPGNTIYF
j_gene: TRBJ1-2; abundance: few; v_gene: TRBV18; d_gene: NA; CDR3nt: TGTGCCAGCTCACCACTTGGAAATAACTATGGCTACACCTTC; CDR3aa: CASSPLGNNYGYTF
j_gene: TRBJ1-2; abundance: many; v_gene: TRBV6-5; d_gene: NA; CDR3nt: TGTGCCAGCAGTAGGAGGGTTTGGCATGGCTACACCTTC; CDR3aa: CASSRRVWHGYTF
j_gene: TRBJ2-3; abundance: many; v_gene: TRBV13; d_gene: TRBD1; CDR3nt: TGTGCCAGCAGCTCGCCGGGACAGGGTTTCGAGATTAGCACAGATACGCAGTATTTT; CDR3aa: CASSSPGQGFEISTDTQYF
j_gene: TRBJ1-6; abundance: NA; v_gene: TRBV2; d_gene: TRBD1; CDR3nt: TGTGCCAGCACCATCGGACAGGGGAATTCACCCCTCCACTTT; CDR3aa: CASTIGQGNSPLHF
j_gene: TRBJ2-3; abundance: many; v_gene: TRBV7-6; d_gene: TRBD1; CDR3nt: TGTGCCAGCAGCACCGGACAGGGCATTACCTCTAGCACAGATACGCAGTATTTT; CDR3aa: CASSTGQGITSSTDTQYF
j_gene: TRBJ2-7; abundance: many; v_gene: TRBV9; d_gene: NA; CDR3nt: TGTGCCAGCAGCGTAGGGGAGGCGACCTACGAGCAGTACTTC; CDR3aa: CASSVGEATYEQYF
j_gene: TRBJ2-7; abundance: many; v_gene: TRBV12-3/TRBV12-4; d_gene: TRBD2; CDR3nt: TGTGCCAGCAGCTCATTTAGGGGACTAGGCTACTACGAGCAGTACTTC; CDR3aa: CASSSFRGLGYYEQYF
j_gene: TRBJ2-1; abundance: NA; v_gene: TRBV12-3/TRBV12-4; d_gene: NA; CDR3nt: TGTGCCAGCAGTTTGGGTGTCCGTCTCAATGAGCAGTTCTTC; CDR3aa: CASSLGVRLNEQFF
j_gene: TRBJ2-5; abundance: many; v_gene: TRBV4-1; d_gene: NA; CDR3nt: TGCGCCAGCAGCCCCACCACTGGGTACCAAGAGACCCAGTACTTC; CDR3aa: CASSPTTGYQETQYF
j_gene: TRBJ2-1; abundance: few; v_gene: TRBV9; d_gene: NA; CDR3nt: TGTGCCAGCAGCGTACAGGCCGGGGGATACAATGAGCAGTTCTTC; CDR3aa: CASSVQAGGYNEQFF
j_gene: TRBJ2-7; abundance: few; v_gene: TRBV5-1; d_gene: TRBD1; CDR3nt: TGCGCCAGCAGCCCCGGACAGGGCGGTTCCTACGAGCAGTACTTC; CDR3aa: CASSPGQGGSYEQYF
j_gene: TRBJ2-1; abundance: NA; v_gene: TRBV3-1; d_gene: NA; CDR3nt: TGTGCCAGCAGCCAGACTAATGAGCAGTTCTTC; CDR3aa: CASSQTNEQFF
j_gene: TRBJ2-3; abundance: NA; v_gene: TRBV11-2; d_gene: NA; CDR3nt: TGTGCCAGCAGCTTAGGGGGGGCCGACACAGATACGCAGTATTTT; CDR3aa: CASSLGGADTDTQYF
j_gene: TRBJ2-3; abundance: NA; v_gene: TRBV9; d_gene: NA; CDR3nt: TGTGCCAGCAGCCAGGGGAGCATCAAGTATTTT; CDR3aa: CASSQGSIKYF
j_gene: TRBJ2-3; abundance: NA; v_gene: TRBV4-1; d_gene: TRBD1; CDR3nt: TGCGCCAGCAGCCAAGCAGGAACAGGGGGTAGCACAGATACGCAGTATTTT; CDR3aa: CASSQAGTGGSTDTQYF
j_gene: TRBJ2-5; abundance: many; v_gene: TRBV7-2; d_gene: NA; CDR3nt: TGTGCCAGCAGCTTGAGCAGCTACCAAGAGACCCAGTACTTC; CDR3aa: CASSLSSYQETQYF
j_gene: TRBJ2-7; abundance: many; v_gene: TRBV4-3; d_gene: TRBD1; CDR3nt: TGCGCCAGCAGCCGGGACAGGTACTACGAGCAGTACTTC; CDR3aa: CASSRDRYYEQYF
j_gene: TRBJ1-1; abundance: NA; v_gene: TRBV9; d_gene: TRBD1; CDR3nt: TGTGCCAGCAGCTTCTCTGGGACAGTCGGCACTGAAGCTTTCTTT; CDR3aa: CASSFSGTVGTEAFF
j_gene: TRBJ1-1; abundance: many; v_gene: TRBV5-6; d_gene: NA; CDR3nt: TGTGCCAGCAGCTTGATACGGTGTTCTGAAGCTTTCTTT; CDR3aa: CASSLIRCSEAFF
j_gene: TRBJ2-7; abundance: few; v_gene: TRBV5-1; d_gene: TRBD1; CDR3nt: TGCGCCAGCAGCTTGGGAGGACAGGGTGGTTCGTACGAGCAGTACTTC; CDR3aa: CASSLGGQGGSYEQYF
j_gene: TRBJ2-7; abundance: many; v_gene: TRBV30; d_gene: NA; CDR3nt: TGTGCCTGGAGTGACGAACACCAATACGAGCAGTACTTC; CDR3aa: CAWSDEHQYEQYF
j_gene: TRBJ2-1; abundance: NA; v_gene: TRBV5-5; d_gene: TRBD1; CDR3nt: TGTGCCAGCAGCTTCCAGGGGACAGGTTCCTACAATGAGCAGTTCTTC; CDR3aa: CASSFQGTGSYNEQFF
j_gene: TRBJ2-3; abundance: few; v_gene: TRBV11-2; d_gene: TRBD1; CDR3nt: TGTGCCAGCAGCTTAGTCCGACAGGGTATGGGTACAGATACGCAGTATTTT; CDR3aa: CASSLVRQGMGTDTQYF
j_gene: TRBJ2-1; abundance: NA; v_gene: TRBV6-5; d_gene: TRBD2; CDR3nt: TGTGCCAGCAGTTATCCGACTAGCAACGAGCAGTTCTTC; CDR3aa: CASSYPTSNEQFF
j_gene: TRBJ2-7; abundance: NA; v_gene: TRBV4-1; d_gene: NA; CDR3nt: TGCGCCAGCAGCCAAGGATTCCAGGACAGCGCCTACGAGCAGTACTTC; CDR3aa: CASSQGFQDSAYEQYF
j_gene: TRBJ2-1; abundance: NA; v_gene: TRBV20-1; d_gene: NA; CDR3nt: TGCAGTGCCCCGACAGAGGACAATGAGCAGTTCTTC; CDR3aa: CSAPTEDNEQFF
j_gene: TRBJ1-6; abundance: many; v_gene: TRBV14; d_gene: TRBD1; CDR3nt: TGTGCCAGCAGCCAAGTACAGGGGGCTTATTCACCCCTCCACTTT; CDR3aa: CASSQVQGAYSPLHF
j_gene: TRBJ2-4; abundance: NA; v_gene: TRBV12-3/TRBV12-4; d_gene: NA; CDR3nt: TGTGCCAGCAGTTGGGTTTTCGGCAGAGCCAAAAACATTCAGTACTTC; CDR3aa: CASSWVFGRAKNIQYF
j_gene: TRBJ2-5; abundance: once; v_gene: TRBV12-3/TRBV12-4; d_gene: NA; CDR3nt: TGTGCCAGCAGTTTGGCCCATCAAGAGACCCAGTACTTC; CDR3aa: CASSLAHQETQYF
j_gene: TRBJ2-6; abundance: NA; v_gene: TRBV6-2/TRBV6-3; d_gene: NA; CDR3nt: TGTGCCAGCAGCCGGACGGGTTACTCTGGGGCCAACGTCCTGACTTTC; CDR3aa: CASSRTGYSGANVLTF
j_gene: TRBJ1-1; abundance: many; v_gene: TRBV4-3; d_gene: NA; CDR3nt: TGCGCCAGCAGCCAAGTCGGGGTCGGTGAAGCTTTCTTT; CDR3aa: CASSQVGVGEAFF
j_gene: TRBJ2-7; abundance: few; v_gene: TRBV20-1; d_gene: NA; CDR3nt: TGCAGTGCTAGCGGGGTAAGCTACGAGCAGTACTTC; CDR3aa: CSASGVSYEQYF
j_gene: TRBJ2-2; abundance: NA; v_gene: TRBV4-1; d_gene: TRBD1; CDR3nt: TGCGCCAGCAGCCAACTGGGACAGCCGAACACCGGGGAGCTGTTTTTT; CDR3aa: CASSQLGQPNTGELFF
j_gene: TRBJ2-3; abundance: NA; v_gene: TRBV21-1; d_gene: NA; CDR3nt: TGTGCCAGCAGCCCCCGCGGATCAGGGGGGACAGATACGCAGTATTTT; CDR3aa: CASSPRGSGGTDTQYF